Presented here are 18 T cell receptor beta chains from one specimen sequenced in a study of CD8 T cells in Susac syndrome. Random hexamers primed reverse transcription of roughly 0.45 to 1 ug RNA. TCRdb processed the immunoSEQ multiplex PCR reads anew with MiXCR; each CDR3 protein has one entry. The sample has 250,000 to 300,000 distinct CDR3 sequences; around 84% are singletons. The sequenced sample consisted of CD8+ T cells from PBMCs. The receptors here all came from a human donor with multiple sclerosis.

This clonotype occurred a few times. The rearrangement links TRBV25-1 to TRBJ2-1, with TRBD2 matching 9 bases. V was clipped by 7 bases and J by 7 bases; unmatched bases: 8. The germline CDR1 and CDR2 sequences are MGHDK and SYGVNS. The CDR3 covers 14 residues. The CDR3 DNA follows: TGTGCCAGCATGTCGAGCGGGAGGACTAATGAGCAGTTCTTC. It encodes CASMSSGRTNEQFF.

This chain connects TRBV27 to TRBJ1-1; 11 positions match TRBD1. The V and J ends lost 4 bases and 5 bases, in that order; junction bases with no gene match: 3. Germline V gives CDR1 MNHEY, CDR2 SMNVEV (reference sequence). This CDR3 comprises 14 residues. CDR3 protein: CASSWTGGRTEAFF. The CDR3 DNA reads TGTGCCAGCAGTTGGACAGGGGGCCGGACTGAAGCTTTCTTT.

This chain links TRBV12-3 or TRBV12-4 with TRBJ2-5; D gene ambiguous. The CDR3 sequence is 13 residues long. V shed 1 base and J shed 5 bases, with 8 bases lying between them. The CDR3 DNA reads as TGTGCCAGCAGTTTAGAGGGATGGGAGACCCAGTACTTC. Translating it yields CASSLEGWETQYF.

This chain links TRBV7-9 with TRBJ2-1, with D uncertain. Germline CDR1 reads SEHNR; CDR2 reads FQNEAQ (reference sequence). Trimming stripped 4 bases from V and 0 bases from J, with 16 bases between. There are 17 residues in the CDR3. The CDR3 reads CASSSQSQASSYNEQFF. The DNA of the CDR3 is TGTGCCAGCAGCTCCCAGTCACAAGCAAGCTCCTACAATGAGCAGTTCTTC.

The chain employs TRBV15 and TRBJ2-7, with 8 positions matching TRBD2. Germline V gene data show CDR1 as LNHNV and CDR2 as YYDKDF (reference sequence). With V trimmed by 5 bases and J by 3 bases, 6 bases remained unmatched. This CDR3 is built from 14 residues. The CDR3 reads CATSPYSGNYEQYF. The CDR3 coding sequence is TGTGCCACCAGCCCCTATAGCGGGAACTACGAGCAGTACTTC.

The chain uses TRBV29-1 and TRBJ2-1, with 7 positions matching TRBD2. V trimming: 2 bases; J trimming: 6 bases; junction bases outside the gene matches: 7. Germline CDR1 is SQVTM and CDR2 is ANQGSEA. CDR3 size: 14 residues. CDR3 nucleotide sequence: TGCAGCGTTGAATGGGGGGAGGGCCTCAATGAGCAGTTCTTC. Protein sequence: CSVEWGEGLNEQFF.

The gene calls are TRBV9 and TRBJ2-6; the D gene is possibly TRBD1 (5 bases). Germline-derived CDR1 and CDR2 are SGDLS and YYNGEE. The CDR3 totals 18 residues. Trimming removed 6 bases from V and 0 bases from J, with 19 bases in between. The CDR3 spells CASTSSQGPSSGANVLTF. CDR3 sequence (DNA): TGTGCCAGCACCTCGTCGCAGGGCCCCAGCTCTGGGGCCAACGTCCTGACTTTC. Based on the CDR3 plus reference TRBV9 and TRBJ2-6, the full variable domain is DSGVTQTPKHLITATGQRVTLRCSPRSGDLSVYWYQQSLDQGLQFLIQYYNGEERAKGNILERFSAQQFPDLHSELNLSSLELGDSALYFCASTSSQGPSSGANVLTFGAGSRLTVL.

The count of this clonotype is one. This rearrangement joins TRBV6-1 to TRBJ2-5; TRBD2 matches at 7 bases. The V gene's germline CDR1 is MNHNS and CDR2 SASEGT. The CDR3 extends over 16 amino acids. Trimming at V came to 4 bases and at J to 5 bases, leaving 13 bases not matched to a gene. The CDR3 bases are TGTGCCAGCAGTGCGGACCCACGGCGCGGGAGTGAGACCCAGTACTTC. The encoded protein is CASSADPRRGSETQYF.

The chain has TRBV24-1 and TRBJ2-3, with D hard to call. CDR1 is KGHDR and CDR2 is SFDVKD in the germline V gene. With 0 bases removed from V and 7 bases from J, the gap between germline ends came to 4 bases. This CDR3 comprises 12 residues. The CDR3 nucleotides are TGTGCCACCAGTGATTTGCGTCATACGCAGTATTTT. This sequence encodes CATSDLRHTQYF.

The CDR3 reads CASSKQGYQPQHF. The CDR3 region has the DNA TGTGCCAGCAGCAAGCAGGGGTATCAGCCCCAGCATTTT. The V call is TRBV9, the J call TRBJ1-5; D is perhaps TRBD1 (6 bases). V was clipped by 4 bases and J by 5 bases, with 10 bases between them. Germline CDR1 SGDLS, CDR2 YYNGEE. There are 13 residues in the CDR3.

The rearrangement links TRBV20-1 to TRBJ2-7; D unclear. The CDR3 extends over 15 amino acids. V shed 3 bases and J shed 4 bases, with 19 bases lying between them. CDR1 and CDR2 from the germline V gene are DFQATT and SNEGSKA (reference sequence). The CDR3 protein is CSARTSPSPIYEQYF. In DNA, the CDR3 is TGCAGTGCTAGGACCTCCCCGTCGCCCATTTACGAGCAGTACTTC.

This chain joins TRBV7-9 and TRBJ2-1, with 13 positions matching TRBD2. Germline values: CDR1 SEHNR, CDR2 FQNEAQ (reference sequence). The CDR3 spans 17 residues. The ends lost 4 bases at V and 7 bases at J; junction bases unmatched: 10. CDR3 amino acids: CASSWVTSGRARNEQFF. DNA for the CDR3: TGTGCCAGCAGCTGGGTTACTAGCGGGAGGGCCAGGAATGAGCAGTTCTTC.

The V call is TRBV28, the J call TRBJ2-1; D gene uncertain. The ends were cut back, 1 base at V and 12 bases at J, with 16 bases in the middle. Germline assignment: CDR1 MDHEN and CDR2 SYDVKM. The CDR3 covers 14 residues. The CDR3 DNA reads TGTGCCAGCAGTTTATCCCATAGGTTGAGTGGGCAGTTCTTC. It yields the protein CASSLSHRLSGQFF.

V and J are TRBV7-6 and TRBJ2-7, with 8 bases matching TRBD2. Trimming cost V 1 base and J 0 bases; bases outside gene matches: 5. The germline V gene encodes CDR1 SGHVS and CDR2 FNYEAQ. The CDR3 spans 16 residues. The CDR3 is CASSLEGSGGSYEQYF. The CDR3 region has the DNA TGTGCCAGCAGCTTAGAAGGGAGCGGGGGCTCCTACGAGCAGTACTTC.

The chain is built from TRBV27 and TRBJ1-5; TRBD1 is a possible D gene (6 bases). The V end was cut by 0 bases, the J end by 0 bases, with 9 bases between. This CDR3 has 16 residues. The germline V gene encodes CDR1 MNHEY and CDR2 SMNVEV (reference sequence). The CDR3 nucleotides are TGTGCCAGCAGTTTATCCGACAGGTATAGCAATCAGCCCCAGCATTTT. It encodes CASSLSDRYSNQPQHF.

In DNA form, the CDR3 reads TGTGCCAGCAGCGTAGTCGGGTACAATGAGCAGTTCTTC. The encoded protein is CASSVVGYNEQFF. The chain couples TRBV9 to TRBJ2-1; D gene unclear. V lost 0 bases, J lost 4 bases, and 5 bases lay in between. The CDR3 loop spans 13 amino acids. Per germline, CDR1 SGDLS and CDR2 YYNGEE.

The chain employs TRBV9 and TRBJ2-2, with D possibly matching TRBD1 (6 bases). The ends were cut back, 3 bases at V and 1 base at J, with 13 bases in the middle. CDR1 is SGDLS and CDR2 is YYNGEE in the germline V gene. The CDR3 extends over 16 amino acids. As DNA, the CDR3 is TGTGCCAGCAGCGACAGGGTTTTTGGGAACACCGGGGAGCTGTTTTTT. Translating gives CASSDRVFGNTGELFF.

The chain links TRBV10-3 to TRBJ1-3; possible D gene TRBD1, 6 bases. The CDR3 loop spans 19 amino acids. Germline assignment: CDR1 ENHRY and CDR2 SYGVKD. Trimming removed 1 base from V and 0 bases from J, with 19 bases in between. CDR3 sequence (DNA): TGTGCCATCAGTGAGTTGACAGGCGCCCGCGGCCTCTCTGGAAACACCATATATTTT. It translates to CAISELTGARGLSGNTIYF.